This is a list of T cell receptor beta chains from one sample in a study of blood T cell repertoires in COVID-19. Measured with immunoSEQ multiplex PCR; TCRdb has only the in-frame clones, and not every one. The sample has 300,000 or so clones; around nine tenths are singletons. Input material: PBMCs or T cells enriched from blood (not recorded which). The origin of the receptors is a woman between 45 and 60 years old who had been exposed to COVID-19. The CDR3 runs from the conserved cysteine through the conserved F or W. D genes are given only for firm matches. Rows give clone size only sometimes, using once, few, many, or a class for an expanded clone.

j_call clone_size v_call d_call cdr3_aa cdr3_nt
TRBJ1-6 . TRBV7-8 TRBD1 CASSLAQGGSPLHF TGTGCCAGCAGCTTAGCACAGGGGGGTTCACCCCTCCACTTT
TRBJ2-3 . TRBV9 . CASSVGGGDGTQYF TGTGCCAGCAGCGTAGGAGGAGGGGACGGTACGCAGTATTTT
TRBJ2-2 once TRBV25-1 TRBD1 CASSDSRQGTGELFF TGTGCCAGCAGTGATTCGAGACAGGGAACCGGGGAGCTGTTTTTT
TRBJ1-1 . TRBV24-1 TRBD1 CATSQGQGDTEAFF TGTGCCACCAGTCAGGGACAGGGGGACACTGAAGCTTTCTTT
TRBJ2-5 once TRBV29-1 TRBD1 CSVEVGQGQETQYF TGCAGCGTTGAAGTAGGACAGGGCCAAGAGACCCAGTACTTC
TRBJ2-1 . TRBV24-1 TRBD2 CATSDPGLAVYNEQFF TGTGCCACCAGTGACCCGGGACTAGCAGTCTACAATGAGCAGTTCTTC
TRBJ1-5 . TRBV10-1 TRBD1 CANTTGINQPQHF TGCGCCAACACGACAGGGATCAATCAGCCCCAGCATTTT
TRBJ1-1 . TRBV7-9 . CASSFQRHGAFF TGTGCCAGCAGTTTCCAAAGACATGGAGCTTTCTTT
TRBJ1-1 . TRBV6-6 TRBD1 CASSFGQGGKAFF TGTGCCAGCAGTTTCGGACAGGGAGGAAAGGCTTTCTTT
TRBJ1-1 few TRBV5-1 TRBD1 CASSSDRGNTEAFF TGCGCCAGCAGCTCGGACAGGGGGAACACTGAAGCTTTCTTT
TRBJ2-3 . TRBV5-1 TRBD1 CASSLETGIKDTQYF TGCGCCAGCAGCTTGGAGACAGGGATTAAAGATACGCAGTATTTT
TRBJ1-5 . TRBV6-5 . CASSPAGPQHF TGTGCCAGCAGCCCCGCGGGGCCCCAGCATTTT
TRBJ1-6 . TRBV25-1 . CASSSSGTAFHF TGTGCCAGCAGCTCGTCCGGGACTGCATTCCACTTT
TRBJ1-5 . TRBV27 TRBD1 CASSQYRQGKVSNQPQHF TGTGCCAGCAGTCAATATCGACAGGGAAAGGTGTCCAATCAGCCCCAGCATTTT
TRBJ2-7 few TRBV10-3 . CAISEEPRGEQYF TGTGCCATCAGTGAAGAGCCCAGGGGCGAGCAGTACTTC
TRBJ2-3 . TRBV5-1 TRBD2 CASSQPAGLGTDTQYF TGCGCCAGCAGCCAACCAGCGGGGCTCGGCACAGATACGCAGTATTTT